This T cell receptor (beta chain) was observed in a study of T cell responses to AZD1222 COVID-19 vaccine. Regarding the study as a whole: Reports indicate that nearly half of spike-specific TCRs are directed at unmutated variant regions. Repertoires were collected only later (after the peak T cell response had occurred). AZD1222 recipients seropositive at baseline numbered only six or seven. There were mostly white British donors and more females than males, and clonal diversity was possibly underestimated.

Sequencing was performed with immunoSEQ multiplex PCR; in TCRdb, only in-frame clones are kept and a portion is missing. The table has about 66,000 clones, approximately 80% seen once. This clone was observed once. Its antigen remains unidentified. This CDR3 contains 14 residues. The germline gives CDR1 MRHNA, CDR2 SNTAGT. V was pared by 5 bases and J by 1 base, with 3 bases of the junction left unmatched. The specimen was peripheral blood, collected 28 days after the second AZD1222 dose. The V call is TRBV6-4, the J call TRBJ2-3, with 7 nucleotides matching TRBD1. The source is an adult who received the AZD1222 COVID-19 vaccine. The CDR3 reads CASSPTGGTDTQYF. CDR3 in DNA: TGTGCCAGCAGTCCAACAGGGGGCACAGATACGCAGTATTTT.